This T cell receptor (beta chain) was identified during a study of technical replicates of blood from a few donors. J was trimmed by 6 bases and V by 1 base; bases with no gene match: 4. The CDR3 spans 14 residues. CDR1 MGHRA and CDR2 YSYEKL come from the germline V gene. This table comes from immunoSEQ multiplex PCR, and its TCRdb copy is limited to in-frame clones, with some not included. Here the sample spans tens of thousands of clones, about 96% being singletons. This chain joins TRBV4-1 and TRBJ2-5; 8 nucleotides match TRBD1. The sequence was collected from a human donor in good health. The specimen was T cells isolated from PBMCs. CDR3 DNA: TGCGCCAGCAGCCAAGGCGGACAGGGACAGACCCAGTACTTC. It encodes CASSQGGQGQTQYF.